In its sample, the clone carrying this T cell receptor beta chain was seen a few times. The data were taken from a study of T cells in Graves' hyperthyroidism and ophthalmopathy. TCR beta CDR3 sequences were amplified from RNA transcripts. During a first-round RT-PCR of the TCR CDR3, the HTBI primer set was used. Each CDR3 protein is one row after TCRdb ran MiXCR on the multiplex PCR reads. The sample gives over 450,000 distinct CDR3 sequences, under 15% of which show up once; around a sixth is in the top ten. When ophthalmopathy did not progress within 18 months, Graves' hyperthyroidism was considered stable. Around 9.9 ml of fresh peripheral blood supplied the PBMCs. Sequencing was carried out using blood. The source is a woman aged 18-29 years with Graves' hyperthyroidism.

The CDR3 is CASSFQLPNTGELFF. For the CDR3, the DNA is TGTGCCAGCAGTTTCCAACTACCAAACACCGGGGAGCTGTTTTTT. V gene TRBV27 combines with J gene TRBJ2-2; no reliable D call. Germline V gene data show CDR1 as MNHEY and CDR2 as SMNVEV (reference sequence). Trimming shortened V by 3 bases and J by 2 bases, and 10 bases separated the two germline ends. The CDR3 runs 15 residues.